The present entry profiles one T cell receptor (beta chain) with its context. Its antigen is not known. Sequencing used immunoSEQ multiplex PCR; TCRdb keeps in-frame clones, though not all of them. The sample has 60,000 or so clones, about 90% seen once. The data were taken from a study of OX40 agonist ivuxolimab in advanced cancers. Study overall: Patients received ivuxolimab, an agonistic anti-OX40 (CD134) antibody.

Broader study findings: Certain nonresponders additionally had low normalized T-cell clonal expansion.

The CDR3 has 14 residues. The V gene lost 2 bases and the J gene lost 4 bases, with 10 bases spanning the gap. The V gene's germline CDR1 is LGHNA and CDR2 YSLEER. The input for sequencing was CD4+ or CD8+ T cells sorted from blood, taken in a trial of the OX40 agonist ivuxolimab. The clonotype comes from an adult with an advanced solid tumor such as melanoma, head and neck, liver or kidney cancer. The rearrangement uses TRBV4-3 and TRBJ2-3; D possibly corresponds to TRBD1 (6 bases). The CDR3 spells CASSQSNRADTQYF. The DNA for the CDR3 is TGCGCCAGCAGCCAATCCAACAGGGCAGATACGCAGTATTTT.